This T cell receptor beta chain was sequenced during a study of shared clonotypes between healthy human individuals. General study findings and limits: Sampling involved blood alone; tissue repertoires likely differ. With few donors, the genetic and exposure-history diversity represented was limited. Read depth was anticipated to influence clonotype sharing among donors.

The repertoire was sequenced with immunoSEQ multiplex PCR; TCRdb's copy has only in-frame clones and lacks some. The repertoire has around 440,000 clones, more than 70% of them found once; the top ten carry more than 10%. V was shortened by 1 base and J by 5 bases, with 9 bases between the two germline ends. The CDR3 contains 13 residues. The germline V gene encodes CDR1 SGHTS and CDR2 YDEGEE. Around 100 million PBMCs were counted before genomic DNA extraction. This clone has only a few counts. Its antigen is not identified. Other DNA sequences from this sample encode an identical CDR3 as well. The chain has TRBV5-8 and TRBJ1-1; no clear D gene. This TCR derives from a woman in her 40s in good health. Some clones in this sample may be carry-over from other donors' samples. The sample comprised PBMCs. The CDR3 nucleotides read TGTGCCAGCAGCTTGTTTCGGTTGACTGAAGCTTTCTTT. Its translation is CASSLFRLTEAFF.